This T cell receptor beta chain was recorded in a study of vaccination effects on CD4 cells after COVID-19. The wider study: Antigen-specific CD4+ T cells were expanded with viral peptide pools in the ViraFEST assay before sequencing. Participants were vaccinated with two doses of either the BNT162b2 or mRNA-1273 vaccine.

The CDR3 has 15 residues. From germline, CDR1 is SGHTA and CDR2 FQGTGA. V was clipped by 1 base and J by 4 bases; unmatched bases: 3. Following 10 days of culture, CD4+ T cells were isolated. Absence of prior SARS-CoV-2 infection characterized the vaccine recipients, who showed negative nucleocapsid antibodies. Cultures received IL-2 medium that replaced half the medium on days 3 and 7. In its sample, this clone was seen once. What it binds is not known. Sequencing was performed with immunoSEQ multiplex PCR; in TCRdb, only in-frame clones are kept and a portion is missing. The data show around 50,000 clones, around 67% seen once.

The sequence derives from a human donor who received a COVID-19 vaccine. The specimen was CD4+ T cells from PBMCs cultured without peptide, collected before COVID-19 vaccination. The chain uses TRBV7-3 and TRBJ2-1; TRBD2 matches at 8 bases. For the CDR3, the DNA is TGTGCCAGCAGCTTAAGTCGGGGGGGTTACAATGAGCAGTTCTTC. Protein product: CASSLSRGGYNEQFF.